Sequencing of this T cell receptor (beta chain) was carried out in a study of T-cell memory formation after mild COVID-19. Germline values: CDR1 SNHLY, CDR2 FYNNEI. The germline V and J ends were trimmed by 7 bases and 0 bases, with 19 bases remaining between them. The CDR3 extends over 17 amino acids. TCRdb itself ran the 5' RACE reads through MiXCR, one entry per CDR3 protein. Of a few hundred thousand distinct CDR3 sequences listed, approximately 15% are singletons. The sample consisted of PBMCs or a T cell subset sorted from them (not recorded which). This chain uses TRBV2 with TRBJ1-3; D is unclear. This TCR derives from a man younger than 35 who had mild COVID-19 (a few samples of this study predate the infection). Cell type and time point are not known. CDR3 sequence reads: CASTNLIRDHSGNTIYF. The CDR3 DNA reads TGTGCCAGCACCAATTTGATACGGGATCACTCTGGAAACACCATATATTTT.